This paragraph covers one T cell receptor beta chain sequence. Its specificity is not known. Built from TCR beta cDNA, the libraries had unique molecular identifiers in them. TCRdb re-called the PCR reads through MiXCR, storing one row per CDR3 protein. This repertoire shows under 900,000 distinct CDR3 sequences, approximately 53% found once; its top ten account for approximately 4.4%. The data stem from a study of post-analysis software for immune sequencing data. Study in general: There were relapsing-remitting, secondary progressive and progressive-relapsing multiple sclerosis among the disease courses included.

This CDR3 has 14 amino acids. V gave up 3 bases and J gave up 0 bases, with 3 bases separating them. Germline CDR1 and CDR2: MGHRA and YSYEKL. General study points: Normalized Chao1 diversity was significantly reduced in patients versus controls. Roughly 5 TRBV segments, including TRBV5-6, TRBV5-1 and TRBV20-1, were more frequent in patients than controls. Strong co-clustering by F measure linked samples that shared a preparation batch.

The sample comprised blood. The gene calls are TRBV4-1 and TRBJ2-6; no firm D call. This TCR came from a girl under 18 with multiple sclerosis. In nucleotides, the CDR3 is TGCGCCAGCAGCCACTACTCTGGGGCCAACGTCCTGACTTTC. Translation: CASSHYSGANVLTF.